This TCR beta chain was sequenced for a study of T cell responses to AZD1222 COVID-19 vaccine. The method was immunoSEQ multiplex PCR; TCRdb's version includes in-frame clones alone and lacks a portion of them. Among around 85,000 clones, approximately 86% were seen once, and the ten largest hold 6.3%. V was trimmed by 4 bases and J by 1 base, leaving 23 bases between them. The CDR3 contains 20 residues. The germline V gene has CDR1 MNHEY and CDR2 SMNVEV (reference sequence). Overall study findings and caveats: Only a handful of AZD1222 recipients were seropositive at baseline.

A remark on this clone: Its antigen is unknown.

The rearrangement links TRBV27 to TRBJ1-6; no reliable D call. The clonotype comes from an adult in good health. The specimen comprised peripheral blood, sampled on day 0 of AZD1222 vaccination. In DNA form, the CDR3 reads TGTGCCAGCAGTTCGATTCTGATGATGAAGGATGGGTCCTATAATTCACCCCTCCACTTT. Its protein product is CASSSILMMKDGSYNSPLHF.